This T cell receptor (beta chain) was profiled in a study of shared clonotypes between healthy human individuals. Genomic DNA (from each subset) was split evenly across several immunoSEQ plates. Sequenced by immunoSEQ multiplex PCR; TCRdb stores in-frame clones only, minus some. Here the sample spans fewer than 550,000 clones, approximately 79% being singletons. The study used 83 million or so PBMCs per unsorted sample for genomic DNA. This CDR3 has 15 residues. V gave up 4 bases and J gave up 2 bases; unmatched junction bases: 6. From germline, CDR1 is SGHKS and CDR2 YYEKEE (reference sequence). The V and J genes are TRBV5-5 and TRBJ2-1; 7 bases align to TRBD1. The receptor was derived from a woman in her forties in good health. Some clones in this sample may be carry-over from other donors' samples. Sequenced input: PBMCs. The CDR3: CASSPTGLAYNEQFF. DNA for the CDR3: TGTGCCAGCAGCCCGACAGGGTTGGCCTACAATGAGCAGTTCTTC.